Presented here are 27 T cell receptor beta chains from one specimen sequenced in a study of T cell responses to AZD1222 COVID-19 vaccine. Profiled with immunoSEQ multiplex PCR; TCRdb holds only in-frame clones, not every one. The table has 150,000 to 200,000 clones, around nine tenths seen once. Sequencing used peripheral blood, obtained 28 days after the second AZD1222 dose. These receptors originate from an adult who received the AZD1222 COVID-19 vaccine.

This clone was counted between two and nine times. The V gene is TRBV28, the J gene TRBJ1-5; 7 positions agree with TRBD1. CDR3 length: 13 residues. The V segment lost 6 bases and the J segment 6 bases; nucleotides outside the gene matches: 5. Germline CDR1 reads MDHEN; CDR2 reads SYDVKM. As DNA, the CDR3 is TGTGCCAGCAGACAGGGGTTGGGTCAGCCCCAGCATTTT. The encoded protein is CASRQGLGQPQHF.

The genes are TRBV19 and TRBJ2-7; D gene uncertain. CDR1 LNHDA and CDR2 SQIVND come from the germline V gene (reference sequence). This CDR3 has 11 residues. Trimming shortened V by 5 bases and J by 7 bases, and 9 bases separated the two germline ends. CDR3 nucleotides: TGTGCCAGTAGTTCTCCCCTAGAGCAGTACTTC. It is translated as CASSSPLEQYF. The full variable domain, completed using reference TRBV19 and TRBJ2-7, is DGGITQSPKYLFRKEGQNVTLSCEQNLNHDAMYWYRQDPGQGLRLIYYSQIVNDFQKGDIAEGYSVSREKKESFPLTVTSAQKNPTAFYLCASSSPLEQYFGPGTRLTVT.

J is TRBJ1-2 and V is TRBV29-1; a possible D gene is TRBD1 (5 bases). Per germline, CDR1 SQVTM and CDR2 ANQGSEA. The length of the CDR3 is 11 residues. Trimming took 4 bases from V and 9 from J, leaving 12 bases between them. The chain's CDR3 is CSVGGESSYTF. The CDR3 coding sequence is TGCAGCGTTGGGGGGGAATCGAGCTACACCTTC.

The J gene is TRBJ2-7, the V gene TRBV19; D is unclear. This CDR3 is 14 amino acids long. V was trimmed by 4 bases and J by 4 bases, leaving 14 bases between them. Germline CDR1 LNHDA, CDR2 SQIVND (reference sequence). Here the CDR3 DNA reads TGTGCCAGTAGTACCTCGGACGGTCTTTACGAGCAGTACTTC. Its protein product is CASSTSDGLYEQYF. Using reference TRBV19 and TRBJ2-7 for the parts outside the CDR3, the full variable domain is DGGITQSPKYLFRKEGQNVTLSCEQNLNHDAMYWYRQDPGQGLRLIYYSQIVNDFQKGDIAEGYSVSREKKESFPLTVTSAQKNPTAFYLCASSTSDGLYEQYFGPGTRLTVT.

This chain uses TRBV29-1 with TRBJ2-7; 7 bases align to TRBD1. The germline gives CDR1 SQVTM, CDR2 ANQGSEA. With 3 bases clipped from V and 4 bases from J, the junction kept 3 bases outside the gene matches. The CDR3 extends over 12 amino acids. CDR3 DNA: TGCAGCGTTGAGCGACAGGGATACGAGCAGTACTTC. Translated, it gives CSVERQGYEQYF.

The chain has TRBV24-1 and TRBJ2-1; D perhaps matches TRBD1 (6 bases). CDR3 length: 13 amino acids. Trimming stripped 5 bases from V and 6 bases from J, with 10 bases between. The V gene's germline CDR1 is KGHDR and CDR2 SFDVKD. CDR3 amino acids: CATSGTGFNEQFF. CDR3 bases: TGTGCCACCAGTGGCACAGGGTTCAATGAGCAGTTCTTC.

J is TRBJ1-3 and V is TRBV4-3; unclear D gene. Germline V CDR1 and CDR2: LGHNA, YSLEER. The length of the CDR3 is 16 residues. V was clipped by 1 base and J by 4 bases, with 14 bases between them. For the CDR3, the DNA is TGCGCCAGCAGCCAAGCCTCCCGAGCATCGGGAAACACCATATATTTT. Translation gives CASSQASRASGNTIYF.

The J gene is TRBJ1-1, the V gene TRBV19; TRBD1 matches at 7 bases. Looked up from germline, CDR1 is LNHDA and CDR2 is SQIVND (reference sequence). The CDR3 sequence is 15 residues long. V lost 4 bases to trimming and J lost 3 bases; unmatched junction nucleotides: 8. The CDR3 reads CASSTSRGQHTEAFF. The CDR3 bases are TGTGCCAGTAGTACCTCCCGGGGACAGCACACTGAAGCTTTCTTT.

A single count supports this clone. The rearrangement joins TRBV4-1 to TRBJ1-3; 10 positions match TRBD1. Germline V gene sequence: CDR1 MGHRA, CDR2 YSYEKL. Germline trimming cut 1 base from V and 2 bases from J; bases unmatched to any gene: 8. This CDR3 has 18 amino acids. The CDR3: CASSQASAGTGAGNTIYF. The CDR3 bases are TGCGCCAGCAGCCAAGCTTCGGCCGGGACAGGGGCTGGAAACACCATATATTTT.

V usage is TRBV7-8 and J usage is TRBJ1-2, with 9 bases that match TRBD1. Germline loops: CDR1 SGHVS, CDR2 FQNEAQ. The CDR3 contains 16 residues. With 1 base clipped from V and 8 bases from J, the junction kept 11 bases outside the gene matches. CDR3 nucleotides: TGTGCCAGCAGCTTAGGGTCGGGACAGGGATTGGTAGGCTACACCTTC. It yields the protein CASSLGSGQGLVGYTF.

V and J are TRBV9 and TRBJ1-1; 8 bases map to TRBD1. The CDR3 totals 14 residues. V shed 0 bases and J 3 bases; nucleotides not matched to a gene: 1. Germline CDR1 reads SGDLS; CDR2 reads YYNGEE. CDR3 bases: TGTGCCAGCAGCGTAGGGGGACAGGACACTGAAGCTTTCTTT. Amino acids: CASSVGGQDTEAFF.

This clone was counted only a few times. The chain carries TRBV6-2 or TRBV6-3 and TRBJ1-1; no clear D. From germline, CDR1 is MNHEY and CDR2 SVGEGT. V was shortened by 6 bases and J by 5 bases, with 13 bases between the two germline ends. The CDR3 is made up of 13 amino acids. CDR3 in DNA: TGTGCCAGCAGGCCTGGACCTGGGACTGAAGCTTTCTTT. Protein: CASRPGPGTEAFF.

The J gene is TRBJ1-2, the V gene TRBV5-1; D might be TRBD1 (5 bases). CDR3 length: 12 amino acids. V was trimmed by 4 bases and J by 3 bases, leaving 7 bases between them. Germline lookup yields CDR1 SGHRS and CDR2 YFSETQ. The CDR3 region is CASSRGDYGYTF. In nucleotides, the CDR3 is TGCGCCAGCAGCCGAGGGGACTATGGCTACACCTTC.

The chain combines TRBV5-8 with TRBJ2-1, with a weak D call TRBD2 (5 bases). Germline CDR1 SGHTS, CDR2 YDEGEE. V lost 4 bases and J 2 bases, leaving 13 bases between the germline ends. The CDR3 consists of 15 residues. This CDR3 is CASSPGSSAYNEQFF. In DNA, the CDR3 is TGTGCCAGCAGCCCGGGAAGCTCAGCCTACAATGAGCAGTTCTTC.

This clone appeared once. V is TRBV6-2 or TRBV6-3 and J is TRBJ1-2; D gene unclear. The germline gives CDR1 MNHEY, CDR2 SVGEGT. Trimming stripped 0 bases from V and 4 bases from J, with 9 bases between. This CDR3 has 14 residues. The CDR3 region is CASSYSTAAYGYTF. CDR3 in DNA: TGTGCCAGCAGTTACTCGACGGCCGCCTATGGCTACACCTTC.

This chain links TRBV12-3 or TRBV12-4 with TRBJ2-4; D unclear. V was cut by 6 bases and J by 8 bases, with 11 bases left in between. This CDR3 contains 12 residues. This CDR3 is CASRSGLDIQYF. CDR3 in DNA: TGTGCCAGCAGGTCCGGGCTCGACATTCAGTACTTC.

The J gene is TRBJ2-5, the V gene TRBV20-1; 7 positions agree with TRBD2. CDR3 length equals 12 residues. From germline, CDR1 is DFQATT and CDR2 SNEGSKA (reference sequence). The V segment lost 3 bases and the J segment 3 bases; nucleotides outside the gene matches: 1. The CDR3 region has the DNA TGCAGTGCTAGTGGGGGGGAAGAGACCCAGTACTTC. This codes for CSASGGEETQYF.

About this clone itself: The same CDR3 is also encoded by other DNA sequences in this sample. The gene calls are TRBV5-4 and TRBJ1-2, with no clear D. This CDR3 region has 13 residues. Trimming pared 1 base from V and 4 bases from J, leaving 8 bases between. Looked up from germline, CDR1 is SGHNT and CDR2 is YYREEE (reference sequence). CDR3 DNA: TGTGCCAGCAGCTTGCGGGGATCCTATGGCTACACCTTC. Translated, it gives CASSLRGSYGYTF. The complete variable domain, with remaining parts taken from reference TRBV5-4 and TRBJ1-2, reads ETGVTQSPTHLIKTRGQQVTLRCSSQSGHNTVSWYQQALGQGPQFIFQYYREEENGRGNFPPRFSGLQFPNYSSELNVNALELDDSALYLCASSLRGSYGYTFGSGTRLTVV.

This chain joins TRBV19 and TRBJ1-5, with D unresolved. The CDR3 consists of 14 residues. V was clipped by 6 bases and J by 4 bases, with 13 bases between them. The germline gives CDR1 LNHDA, CDR2 SQIVND (reference sequence). The chain's CDR3 is CASRVWADNQPQHF. In nucleotides, the CDR3 is TGTGCCAGTAGGGTTTGGGCAGATAATCAGCCCCAGCATTTT.

In regard to this clone: The sample carries other DNA sequences with the same CDR3. The V gene is TRBV3-1 (or the pseudogene TRBV3-2), the J gene TRBJ1-5; no firm D call. Germline-derived CDR1 and CDR2 are LGHDT and YNNKEL (reference sequence). V dropped 0 bases and J dropped 6 bases, with 6 bases sitting between them. The CDR3 is made up of 13 amino acids. Here the CDR3 DNA reads TGTGCCAGCAGCCAAGACCGAGGTCAGCCCCAGCATTTT. It specifies CASSQDRGQPQHF.

This chain connects TRBV5-1 to TRBJ1-6, with a tentative D call TRBD1 (5 bases). The length of the CDR3 is 12 residues. Trimming stripped 5 bases from V and 9 bases from J, with 9 bases between. CDR1 is SGHRS and CDR2 is YFSETQ in the germline V gene. CDR3 bases: TGCGCCAGCAGTGAGGACACTTCACCCCTCCACTTT. It codes for CASSEDTSPLHF.

V is TRBV3-1 (or the pseudogene TRBV3-2) and J is TRBJ2-5; 13 positions match TRBD2. The V gene end was trimmed by 4 bases and the J gene end by 5 bases; junction bases not matched to a gene: 7. Per germline, CDR1 LGHDT and CDR2 YNNKEL (reference sequence). The CDR3 has 16 residues. The CDR3 loop is CASSPGLAGLRETQYF. CDR3 coding DNA: TGTGCCAGCAGCCCGGGACTAGCGGGGCTTAGGGAGACCCAGTACTTC.

V and J are TRBV18 and TRBJ1-1; TRBD1 matches 11 bases. CDR3 length: 16 residues. CDR1 is KGHSH, CDR2 LQKENI, per germline. V shed 3 bases and J 3 bases; nucleotides not matched to a gene: 6. CDR3 in amino acids: CASSPSGQGAHTEAFF. The CDR3 nucleotides read TGTGCCAGCTCACCTTCAGGACAGGGGGCCCACACTGAAGCTTTCTTT.

The chain uses TRBV10-1 and TRBJ1-5; 7 bases are a match to TRBD1. Per the germline V gene, CDR1 is WNHNN and CDR2 is SYGVQD (reference sequence). The CDR3 has 15 residues. Trimming took 1 base from V and 5 from J; bases not matched to a gene: 5. The CDR3 region is CASSEWGTEYQPQHF. Written as DNA, the CDR3 is TGCGCCAGCAGTGAGTGGGGGACAGAGTATCAGCCCCAGCATTTT.

This clone was counted a few times. The CDR3 region is CASSVAGTAGKPQHF. CDR3 coding DNA: TGTGCCAGCAGCGTAGCCGGGACAGCCGGGAAGCCCCAGCATTTT. The chain is built from TRBV9 and TRBJ1-5, with 7 nucleotides matching TRBD1. CDR3 length equals 15 residues. V trimming: 0 bases; J trimming: 8 bases; junction bases outside the gene matches: 8. The germline gives CDR1 SGDLS, CDR2 YYNGEE.

The chain recombines TRBV6-2 or TRBV6-3 with TRBJ1-1; 9 bases map to TRBD1. The CDR3 consists of 18 residues. The V gene's germline CDR1 is MNHEY and CDR2 SVGEGT. J was trimmed by 0 bases and V by 6 bases; bases with no gene match: 14. The CDR3 bases are TGTGCCAGCAGCCTCTTACTGGGACAGGGAGCGATGAACACTGAAGCTTTCTTT. It codes for CASSLLLGQGAMNTEAFF.

This chain links TRBV27 with TRBJ1-5, with D perhaps TRBD1 (6 bases). Germline-derived CDR1 and CDR2 are MNHEY and SMNVEV (reference sequence). V gave up 6 bases and J gave up 3 bases, with 24 bases separating them. The CDR3 runs to 18 residues. The CDR3 DNA reads TGTGCCAGCAGACCCTCTGGGGGCCGGCTCGGCCCCAATCAGCCCCAGCATTTT. Protein sequence: CASRPSGGRLGPNQPQHF.